The clone carrying this TCR beta chain has only one observation. Antigen: not known. Some clones are missing from TCRdb's copy, which holds only in-frame ones; the method was immunoSEQ multiplex PCR. The sample lists about 12,000 clones; 70% to 80% were seen once. The germline V gene has CDR1 SGHVS and CDR2 FNYEAQ. The V segment lost 1 base and the J segment 4 bases; nucleotides outside the gene matches: 3. This CDR3 region has 14 residues. The sample comes from a study of OX40 agonist ivuxolimab in advanced cancers. The wider study: Given to patients was ivuxolimab, an agonistic anti-OX40 (CD134) antibody. Whole-study findings and limits: Fewer expanded clones were found on average in CD4+ than in CD8+ T cells. Clonal expansion was among the lowest in partial responders at 0.1-3.0 mg/kg, especially CD8+.

V is TRBV7-6 and J is TRBJ2-5; 7 bases match TRBD2. The sequence was collected from an adult with an advanced solid tumor such as melanoma, head and neck, liver or kidney cancer. The specimen comprised CD4+ or CD8+ T cells sorted from blood, sampled in a trial of the OX40 agonist ivuxolimab. This chain's CDR3 is CASSLGGRGETQYF. The CDR3 DNA reads TGTGCCAGCAGCTTAGGTGGGAGGGGAGAGACCCAGTACTTC.